The rows below give T cell receptor beta chains drawn from one sample of a study of beta chain features in type 1 diabetes. Sequencing was performed with immunoSEQ multiplex PCR; in TCRdb, only in-frame clones are kept and a portion is missing. Among about 390,000 clones listed, around 10% were seen once. Sequencing was carried out using central memory CD4+ T cells from blood. The receptors shown here come from a man younger than 45 with type 1 diabetes. The CDR3 runs from the conserved cysteine through the conserved F or W. D genes are given only for firm matches. A clone size is listed for some rows: how often the clone was seen (once, few, many), or a class if it is expanded.

J,size,V,length,D,CDR3,DNA
TRBJ1-1,few,TRBV30,15,.,CAWRPPQAGYAEAFF,TGTGCCTGGAGGCCCCCTCAGGCTGGGTATGCTGAAGCTTTCTTT
TRBJ1-1,.,TRBV28,15,.,CASSTSTHFGREAFF,TGTGCCAGCAGTACCTCCACACACTTTGGACGTGAAGCTTTCTTT
TRBJ2-7,.,TRBV7-9,14,.,CASSFDNGAYEQYF,TGTGCCAGCAGCTTTGACAACGGGGCCTACGAGCAGTACTTC
TRBJ1-1,.,TRBV28,15,TRBD1,CASSLSGTGSTEAFF,TGTGCCAGCAGTCTTTCGGGGACAGGCAGCACTGAAGCTTTCTTT
TRBJ2-3,.,TRBV4-2,16,.,CASSQEGGPRTDTQYF,TGTGCCAGCAGCCAAGAGGGGGGCCCCCGCACAGATACGCAGTATTTT
TRBJ2-3,few,TRBV7-2,14,.,CASSSPRPADTQYF,TGTGCCAGCAGCTCACCCCGACCGGCAGATACGCAGTATTTT
TRBJ2-1,few,TRBV5-1,15,TRBD1,CASSPTGEGYNEQFF,TGCGCCAGCAGCCCCACAGGGGAAGGGTACAATGAGCAGTTCTTC
TRBJ1-2,few,TRBV7-2,12,.,CASSLQGYFYTF,TGTGCCAGCAGCTTACAGGGGTATTTCTACACCTTC
TRBJ2-1,few,TRBV5-6,13,.,CASSLRPAGEQFF,TGTGCCAGCAGCTTGAGGCCAGCTGGTGAGCAGTTCTTC
TRBJ2-7,many,TRBV10-3,13,.,CAIRGVGSDEQYF,TGTGCCATCAGGGGGGTGGGATCAGACGAGCAGTACTTC
TRBJ2-7,few,TRBV7-2,14,TRBD2,CASTGTSGRHEQYF,TGTGCCAGCACCGGGACTAGCGGGAGGCACGAGCAGTACTTC
TRBJ2-3,.,TRBV7-2,16,TRBD2,CASSLGLAGAVDTQYF,TGTGCCAGCAGCTTGGGACTAGCGGGAGCGGTCGATACGCAGTATTTT
TRBJ1-1,few,TRBV4-2,15,.,CASSQEVGRATEAFF,TGTGCCAGCAGCCAAGAAGTGGGCAGGGCGACTGAAGCTTTCTTT
TRBJ2-5,few,TRBV18,14,.,CASSPPAQQETQYF,TGTGCCAGCTCACCACCAGCTCAACAAGAGACCCAGTACTTC
TRBJ2-7,.,TRBV28,13,.,CASSAVWDYEQYF,TGTGCCAGCAGTGCCGTTTGGGACTACGAGCAGTACTTC
TRBJ2-7,few,TRBV5-1,13,.,CASSLGYEYEQYF,TGCGCCAGCAGTTTGGGGTATGAGTACGAGCAGTACTTC
TRBJ2-4,few,TRBV11-2,13,.,CASSSLRGAPWYF,TGTGCCAGCAGCTCCCTTCGCGGGGCCCCATGGTACTTC
TRBJ2-1,.,TRBV11-2,16,TRBD1,CASSLVLGTAYNEQFF,TGTGCCAGCAGCTTAGTACTAGGGACAGCCTACAATGAGCAGTTCTTC
TRBJ2-1,.,TRBV6-5,16,.,CASSYSASTSYNEQFF,TGTGCCAGCAGTTACTCGGCGTCCACCTCCTACAATGAGCAGTTCTTC
TRBJ2-5,few,TRBV5-8,14,.,CASSYTPFQETQYF,TGTGCCAGCAGCTATACACCCTTCCAAGAGACCCAGTACTTC
TRBJ2-2,.,TRBV6-6,16,TRBD1,CASSYSTGDLTGELFF,TGTGCCAGCAGTTACTCTACAGGGGACCTTACCGGGGAGCTGTTTTTT
TRBJ2-5,.,TRBV5-8,14,TRBD2,CASSSTSAQETQYF,TGTGCCAGCAGCTCAACTAGCGCCCAAGAGACCCAGTACTTC
TRBJ2-1,.,TRBV11-2,16,TRBD1,CASSLRGTGEGNEQFF,TGTGCCAGCAGCTTAAGGGGGACAGGGGAAGGAAATGAGCAGTTCTTC
TRBJ2-5,few,TRBV5-1,17,TRBD2,CASSLGTAGGPSETQYF,TGCGCCAGCAGCTTGGGTACGGCGGGAGGGCCAAGTGAGACCCAGTACTTC
TRBJ1-5,few,TRBV2,13,.,CASTRDSRRPQHF,TGTGCCAGCACTCGGGACTCCCGCCGGCCCCAGCATTTT
TRBJ2-7,.,TRBV11-2,13,TRBD2,CASSSGRAYEQYF,TGTGCCAGCAGCTCCGGGAGGGCCTACGAGCAGTACTTC
TRBJ2-7,.,TRBV28,14,.,CATRGSPAAYEQYF,TGTGCCACGAGGGGATCCCCGGCCGCCTACGAGCAGTACTTC
TRBJ1-2,.,TRBV28,13,.,CASSYGAGSSYTF,TGTGCCAGCAGTTATGGGGCAGGGTCTAGCTACACCTTC
TRBJ2-6,.,TRBV4-3,18,.,CASSQELALSSGANVLTF,TGCGCCAGCAGCCAAGAGCTGGCTCTTAGCTCTGGGGCCAACGTCCTGACTTTC
TRBJ2-1,many,TRBV4-2,15,TRBD1,CASSQDPGQGREQFF,TGTGCCAGCAGCCAAGATCCCGGACAGGGAAGGGAGCAGTTCTTC
TRBJ2-7,many,TRBV28,15,.,CASSSYGSGQDEQYF,TGTGCCAGCAGTTCGTACGGGAGCGGCCAAGACGAGCAGTACTTC
TRBJ2-4,medium-sized,TRBV30,17,.,CAWARGVYRGTKNIQYF,TGTGCCTGGGCTAGGGGGGTCTACAGAGGGACCAAAAACATTCAGTACTTC
TRBJ1-4,.,TRBV5-6,18,.,CASSSNPLGADWDEKLFF,TGTGCCAGCAGCTCCAACCCTTTGGGGGCGGATTGGGATGAAAAACTGTTTTTT
TRBJ2-5,few,TRBV9,16,.,CASSVEAGQRQETQYF,TGTGCCAGCAGCGTAGAGGCTGGGCAGCGCCAAGAGACCCAGTACTTC
TRBJ1-5,.,TRBV15,12,.,CATRRDNQPQHF,TGTGCCACCAGACGCGACAATCAGCCCCAGCATTTT
TRBJ1-2,few,TRBV7-2,13,.,CASSRRENYGYTF,TGTGCCAGCAGCCGACGGGAGAACTATGGCTACACCTTC
TRBJ2-1,.,TRBV19,15,.,CASSPGGPGFYEQFF,TGTGCCAGTAGCCCGGGCGGCCCAGGGTTTTATGAGCAGTTCTTC
TRBJ1-1,few,TRBV6-1,14,.,CASSLDARSTEAFF,TGTGCCAGCAGTCTCGATGCTCGGTCCACTGAAGCTTTCTTT
TRBJ1-1,.,TRBV25-1,13,.,CASSQGLNTEAFF,TGTGCCAGCAGTCAGGGTCTGAACACTGAAGCTTTCTTT
TRBJ1-1,few,TRBV30,12,.,CAWSFSGTQAFF,TGTGCCTGGAGTTTCTCCGGGACCCAAGCTTTCTTT
TRBJ2-1,.,TRBV5-1,13,.,CASSFLTQDEQFF,TGCGCCAGCAGCTTTCTTACGCAAGATGAGCAGTTCTTC
TRBJ2-7,many,TRBV28,18,TRBD1,CASSSQIPGQGMSYEQYF,TGTGCCAGCAGCTCACAAATTCCGGGACAGGGAATGTCCTACGAGCAGTACTTC
TRBJ1-2,.,TRBV2,15,TRBD1,CASSEDRGNSHGYTF,TGTGCCAGCAGTGAGGACAGGGGAAATTCTCATGGCTACACCTTC
TRBJ1-3,.,TRBV6-5,13,.,CASSERPGNTIYF,TGTGCCAGCAGTGAAAGGCCTGGAAACACCATATATTTT
TRBJ1-1,.,TRBV9,15,.,CASSPVRTTNTEAFF,TGTGCCAGCAGCCCCGTTCGGACAACGAACACTGAAGCTTTCTTT
TRBJ1-1,few,TRBV18,13,.,CASSSRRDTEAFF,TGTGCCAGCTCCTCCCGGAGGGACACTGAAGCTTTCTTT
TRBJ2-1,many,TRBV10-3,16,TRBD2,CAISAQQREFGNEQFF,TGTGCCATCAGTGCCCAACAGCGGGAGTTCGGCAATGAGCAGTTCTTC
TRBJ1-6,few,TRBV5-1,15,TRBD1,CASSPRTGTNSPLHF,TGCGCCAGCAGCCCGAGGACAGGGACCAATTCACCCCTCCACTTT
TRBJ2-7,few,TRBV19,15,.,CASSTTVLLSYEQYF,TGTGCCAGTAGTACGACCGTACTCCTAAGCTACGAGCAGTACTTC
TRBJ2-1,.,TRBV18,14,.,CASSPPTGVDEQFF,TGTGCCAGCTCACCACCGACGGGAGTGGATGAGCAGTTCTTC
TRBJ2-1,.,TRBV5-1,16,TRBD2,CASSAAGLENYNEQFF,TGCGCCAGCAGCGCCGCAGGACTAGAGAATTACAATGAGCAGTTCTTC
TRBJ2-1,few,TRBV5-4,15,TRBD1,CASSSGQGGDNEQFF,TGTGCCAGCAGCTCAGGACAGGGGGGGGACAACGAGCAGTTCTTC
TRBJ2-7,.,TRBV2,15,TRBD2,CASSERASGSSGQYF,TGTGCCAGCAGTGAAAGGGCTAGCGGGAGTTCAGGGCAGTACTTC